These 13 T cell receptor beta chains originate from one sample sequenced in a study of blood T cell repertoires in COVID-19. Sequencing used immunoSEQ multiplex PCR; TCRdb keeps in-frame clones, though not all of them. This sample has roughly 92,000 clones; roughly 86% occur once, and the top ten carry about a tenth. Sequences were obtained from peripheral blood. The receptors were sampled from a man aged 50-59 years with acute or convalescent COVID-19.

The genes are TRBV11-2 and TRBJ2-3; D might be TRBD1 (6 bases). Germline V gives CDR1 SGHAT, CDR2 FQNNGV. The CDR3 has 15 amino acids. Deletions cut 6 bases from V and 2 bases from J, with 15 bases between. The CDR3 region has the DNA TGTGCCAGCAGGGGTGAACAGGGATTCACAGATACGCAGTATTTT. Protein product: CASRGEQGFTDTQYF.

This sequence joins TRBV7-2 and TRBJ1-6, with no clear D. This CDR3 spans 11 amino acids. V was shortened by 5 bases and J by 7 bases, with 3 bases between the two germline ends. Germline V gives CDR1 SGHTA, CDR2 FQGNSA. CDR3 region: CASSRNSPLHF. The DNA of the CDR3 is TGTGCCAGCAGCCGGAATTCACCCCTCCACTTT. Combining the CDR3 with reference TRBV7-2 and TRBJ1-6 gives the whole variable domain GAGVSQSPSNKVTEKGKDVELRCDPISGHTALYWYRQSLGQGLEFLIYFQGNSAPDKSGLPSDRFSAERTGGSVSTLTIQRTQQEDSAVYLCASSRNSPLHFGNGTRLTVT.

This rearrangement joins TRBV5-6 to TRBJ2-1, with D maybe TRBD2 (6 bases). Trimming removed 4 bases at V and 2 bases at J, with 13 bases between. The CDR3 consists of 15 residues. Per the germline V gene, CDR1 is SGHDT and CDR2 is YYEEEE. The CDR3 loop is CASSAGIGTYNEQFF. CDR3 bases: TGTGCCAGCAGCGCGGGGATTGGCACCTACAATGAGCAGTTCTTC.

This chain connects TRBV6-1 to TRBJ2-3, with D perhaps matching TRBD2 (5 bases). Trimming took off 3 bases at V and 6 bases at J, with 13 bases between the two ends. This CDR3 has 14 residues. Per germline, CDR1 MNHNS and CDR2 SASEGT. The CDR3 sequence: CASSDQRVGDTQYF. In DNA form, the CDR3 reads TGTGCCAGCAGTGACCAGAGGGTCGGGGATACGCAGTATTTT.

This clone was picked up one time. The chain has TRBV20-1 and TRBJ2-1, with D unresolved. There are 8 residues in the CDR3. CDR1 and CDR2 from the germline V gene are DFQATT and SNEGSKA (reference sequence). CDR3 bases: TGCAGATGTAGAGAGCAGTTCTTC. Its protein is CRCREQFF.

The chain recombines TRBV27 with TRBJ1-2, with 7 positions matching TRBD1. CDR1 and CDR2 (germline): MNHEY, SMNVEV (reference sequence). The V gene end was trimmed by 5 bases and the J gene end by 14 bases; junction bases not matched to a gene: 11. The CDR3 totals 12 residues. CDR3 residues: CASSPGTVLVTF. In nucleotides, the CDR3 is TGTGCCAGCAGTCCCGGGACAGTTTTAGTGACCTTC.

About this clone itself: Mismatch with germline at one junction end may stem from a read error. This CDR3 is also generated by other DNA sequences in the sample. The chain is built from TRBV11-2 and TRBJ2-7; TRBD2 matches at 8 bases. This CDR3 is 15 amino acids long. Germline values: CDR1 SGHAT, CDR2 FQNNGV. CDR3 sequence reads: CASSLERGSSYEQYF. The CDR3 DNA is TGTGCCAGCAGCCTAGAGCGGGGGAGCTCCTACGAGCAGTACTTC.

The chain employs TRBV7-2 and TRBJ2-5; 7 bases are a match to TRBD1. The CDR3 length is 16 residues. CDR1 is SGHTA and CDR2 is FQGNSA in the germline V gene. With V trimmed by 6 bases and J by 0 bases, 10 bases remained unmatched. CDR3 amino acids: CASSTMTGMYQETQYF. The CDR3 nucleotides read TGTGCCAGCAGTACTATGACAGGGATGTACCAAGAGACCCAGTACTTC.

This clone was recorded only once. The chain recombines TRBV21-1 with TRBJ2-1; TRBD1, the D gene given by the table, was not confirmed from the DNA. TRBV21-1 is deemed a pseudogene. CDR3 length equals 12 residues. Here the CDR3 DNA reads TGTGCCAGCACCAAAAGGGGGCATGAGCAGTTCTTC. It yields the protein CASTKRGHEQFF.

The chain is built from TRBV11-2 and TRBJ2-7; a weak D match, TRBD2 (5 bases). Trimming shortened V by 1 base and J by 6 bases, and 13 bases separated the two germline ends. This CDR3 contains 14 residues. CDR1 SGHAT and CDR2 FQNNGV come from the germline V gene. This CDR3 reads CASSLGRTSVEQYF. The CDR3 DNA follows: TGTGCCAGCAGCTTAGGACGGACTTCGGTCGAGCAGTACTTC.

The chain combines TRBV2 with TRBJ2-7; D remains unclear. Between the trimmed V and J ends, which lost 2 bases and 1 base, there was a span of 3 bases. This CDR3 comprises 12 residues. Germline V gene sequence: CDR1 SNHLY, CDR2 FYNNEI. CDR3 in amino acids: CASSETSYEQYF. CDR3 DNA: TGTGCCAGCAGTGAAACATCCTACGAGCAGTACTTC.

The chain joins TRBV30 to TRBJ2-7; 8 positions agree with TRBD2. CDR1 and CDR2 from the germline V gene are GTSNPN and SVGIG (reference sequence). Trimming cost V 7 bases and J 6 bases; bases outside gene matches: 11. CDR3 length: 13 residues. DNA of the CDR3: TGTGCCTTGACGGGACTAGGAGGCTCCGAGCAGTACTTC. Its protein product is CALTGLGGSEQYF.

This chain links TRBV14 with TRBJ1-1; no clear D. The CDR3 is made up of 15 amino acids. Looked up from germline, CDR1 is SGHDN and CDR2 is FVKESK. Trimming took 0 bases from V and 1 from J, leaving 9 bases between them. The CDR3: CASSQEGRKNTEAFF. CDR3 nucleotide sequence: TGTGCCAGCAGCCAAGAAGGGAGGAAGAACACTGAAGCTTTCTTT.